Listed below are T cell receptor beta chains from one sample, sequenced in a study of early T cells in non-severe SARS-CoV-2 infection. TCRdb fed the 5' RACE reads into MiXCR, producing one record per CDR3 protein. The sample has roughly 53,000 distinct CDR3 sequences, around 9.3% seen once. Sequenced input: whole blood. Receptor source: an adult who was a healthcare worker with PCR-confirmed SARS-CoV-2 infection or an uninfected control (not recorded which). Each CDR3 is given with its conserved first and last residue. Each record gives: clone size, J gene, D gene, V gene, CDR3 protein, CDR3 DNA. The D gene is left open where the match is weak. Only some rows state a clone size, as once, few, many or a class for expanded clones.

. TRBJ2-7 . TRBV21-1 CASSKARIYEQYF TGTGCCAGCAGCAAAGCGCGAATCTACGAGCAGTACTTC
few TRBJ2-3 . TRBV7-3 CASSPRGVGDTQYF TGTGCCAGCAGCCCAAGGGGCGTGGGAGATACGCAGTATTTT
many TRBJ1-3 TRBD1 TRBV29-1 CSVLPPQGTGDTIYF TGCAGCGTCCTCCCCCCACAGGGGACAGGCGACACCATATATTTT
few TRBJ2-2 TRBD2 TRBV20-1 CSARITSGDAGELFF TGCAGTGCTAGAATTACTAGCGGGGATGCCGGGGAGCTGTTTTTT
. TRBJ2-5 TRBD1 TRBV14 CASSGTGVTQYF TGTGCCAGCAGCGGGACAGGGGTGACCCAGTACTTC
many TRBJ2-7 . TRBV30 CAWRRDLDSYEQYF TGTGCCTGGAGACGGGACCTAGACTCCTACGAGCAGTACTTC
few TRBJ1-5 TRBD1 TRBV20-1 CSARVNLGQGPKGRNQPQHF TGCAGTGCTAGAGTTAACCTGGGACAGGGCCCCAAAGGGCGCAATCAGCCCCAGCATTTT
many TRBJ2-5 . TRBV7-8 CASSLDETQYF TGTGCCAGCAGCTTAGACGAGACCCAGTACTTC
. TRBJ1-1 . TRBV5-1 CASSWGAGTEAFF TGCGCCAGCAGCTGGGGAGCTGGCACTGAAGCTTTCTTT
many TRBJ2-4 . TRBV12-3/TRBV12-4 CASSLQGVGYIQYF TGTGCCAGCAGTTTGCAGGGTGTAGGGTACATTCAGTACTTC
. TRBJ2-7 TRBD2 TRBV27 CASRPLAGGQFEQYF TGTGCCAGCAGGCCTTTGGCGGGAGGGCAGTTCGAGCAGTACTTC
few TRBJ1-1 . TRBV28 CASRDPTEAFF TGTGCCAGCAGGGACCCCACTGAAGCTTTCTTT
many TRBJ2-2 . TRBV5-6 CASSRVWVNTGELFF TGTGCCAGCAGCCGGGTCTGGGTAAACACCGGGGAGCTGTTTTTT